A single sample is the source of the 22 T cell receptor beta chains below, sequenced in a study of T cells expressing NK-cell markers. TCRdb re-called the 5' RACE reads and catalogs CDR3 proteins one per entry, DNA excluded. The sample includes a few hundred thousand distinct CDR3 sequences. Sequenced: blood T cells: a sorted CD56 or NKG2C T cell subset, CD4+ or CD8+ T cells, or bulk PBMC T cells (not recorded which). Receptor source: a woman between 50 and 59 years old in good health.

This chain links TRBV5-1 with TRBJ1-2. The CDR3 sequence is 12 residues long. The germline gives CDR1 SGHRS, CDR2 YFSETQ. CDR3 region: CASSPDYYGYTF.

The chain carries TRBV5-1 and TRBJ2-5; lacking DNA, the TRBD2 call made by TCRdb goes unchecked. This CDR3 contains 17 residues. CDR1 SGHRS and CDR2 YFSETQ come from the germline V gene. CDR3 region: CASSFGTSGEEGETQYF.

J is TRBJ2-1 and V is TRBV7-3. Germline assignment: CDR1 SGHTA and CDR2 FQGTGA. This CDR3 contains 16 residues. CDR3 protein: CASSLTAGSSYNEQFF.

V gene TRBV5-1 combines with J gene TRBJ2-2; with no DNA, the TCRdb D assignment of TRBD1 cannot be verified. The CDR3 consists of 16 residues. Germline CDR1 and CDR2: SGHRS and YFSETQ. The CDR3 loop is CASSLFLGRNTGELFF.

The chain carries TRBV4-1 and TRBJ2-5; TCRdb selects TRBD2, and the lack of DNA leaves this call unchecked. This CDR3 has 15 residues. The germline gives CDR1 MGHRA, CDR2 YSYEKL. The CDR3 here is CASSSLGLESETQYF.

The rearrangement uses TRBV5-1 and TRBJ2-3; checking the TCRdb D call of TRBD1 is not possible without DNA. Germline assignment: CDR1 SGHRS and CDR2 YFSETQ. The CDR3 covers 15 residues. CDR3 protein: CASSLEGRGSDTQYF.

The chain uses TRBV29-1 and TRBJ2-1; TCRdb's D call of TRBD2 is untestable without DNA. The V gene's germline CDR1 is SQVTM and CDR2 ANQGSEA. The CDR3 totals 15 residues. CDR3 protein: CSSSPSSGSYNEQFF.

J is TRBJ2-1 and V is TRBV29-1; TCRdb proposes TRBD1, but this gene call is untestable without DNA. Germline CDR1 reads SQVTM; CDR2 reads ANQGSEA. There are 14 residues in the CDR3. This chain's CDR3 is CSVKQGAGVDEQFF.

J is TRBJ2-7 and V is TRBV5-5; the D gene TCRdb calls, TRBD2, cannot be checked with no DNA. From germline, CDR1 is SGHKS and CDR2 YYEKEE (reference sequence). The CDR3 has 17 residues. CDR3 loop: CASSLGRGDDRSYEQYF. Full variable domain (outside the CDR3, taken from reference TRBV5-5 and TRBJ2-7): DAGVTQSPTHLIKTRGQQVTLRCSPISGHKSVSWYQQVLGQGPQFIFQYYEKEERGRGNFPDRFSARQFPNYSSELNVNALLLGDSALYLCASSLGRGDDRSYEQYFGPGTRLTVT.

The rearrangement uses TRBV20-1 and TRBJ2-3; the D call of TRBD1 rests on TCRdb alone, since no DNA is present to check it. Germline CDR1 reads DFQATT; CDR2 reads SNEGSKA (reference sequence). The CDR3 covers 17 residues. The CDR3 sequence: CSASLPGQSSSTDTQYF.

J is TRBJ2-3 and V is TRBV7-8. The germline V gene has CDR1 SGHVS and CDR2 FQNEAQ. There are 16 residues in the CDR3. The CDR3 is CASSASGSQLTDTQYF.

V gene TRBV3-1 combines with J gene TRBJ2-4; without DNA, the TCRdb call of TRBD1 cannot be checked. CDR1 LGHDT and CDR2 YNNKEL come from the germline V gene (reference sequence). The CDR3 spans 16 residues. The CDR3 sequence: CASSPGDRGVKNIQYF.

The V and J genes are TRBV5-1 and TRBJ2-3. This CDR3 has 16 amino acids. Germline V CDR1 and CDR2: SGHRS, YFSETQ. The CDR3 protein is CASSLGRRTFTDTQYF.

V usage is TRBV2 and J usage is TRBJ2-5; TCRdb gives TRBD1 as the D gene, but with no DNA this cannot be confirmed. Germline V gene data show CDR1 as SNHLY and CDR2 as FYNNEI. There are 15 residues in the CDR3. The CDR3 spells CASRSTGDSWETQYF.

V is TRBV3-1 and J is TRBJ2-1; without DNA, the TCRdb call of TRBD2 cannot be checked. The length of the CDR3 is 16 residues. Germline loops: CDR1 LGHDT, CDR2 YNNKEL (reference sequence). The CDR3 protein is CASSQALMVYPLEQFF.

The chain recombines TRBV3-1 with TRBJ2-5; the TCRdb call, TRBD2, lacks DNA for checking. The CDR3 runs to 12 residues. Germline V CDR1 and CDR2: LGHDT, YNNKEL (reference sequence). The CDR3 protein is CASRRAGETQYF.

The chain employs TRBV18 and TRBJ2-7; no DNA is available, so the TRBD1 call from TCRdb remains unchecked. There are 15 residues in the CDR3. Germline V gene data show CDR1 as KGHSH and CDR2 as LQKENI. This CDR3 is CASSDRTGLSYEQYF.

The genes are TRBV9 and TRBJ1-4; with no DNA, the TCRdb D assignment of TRBD1 cannot be verified. The CDR3 consists of 13 residues. Per germline, CDR1 SGDLS and CDR2 YYNGEE. CDR3 protein: CASSVGAHEKLFF.

The V and J genes are TRBV12-3 or TRBV12-4 and TRBJ2-1; TCRdb lists TRBD1, though no DNA is available to test this call. The CDR3 is 17 amino acids. CDR3 sequence: CASSLTPVGSVSNEQFF.

The chain recombines TRBV18 with TRBJ2-7; TCRdb's D call of TRBD2 is untestable without DNA. There are 15 residues in the CDR3. Germline CDR1 reads KGHSH; CDR2 reads LQKENI. This CDR3 is CASSPLDSGRDEQYF.

This chain joins TRBV10-3 and TRBJ1-6; checking the TCRdb D call of TRBD1 is not possible without DNA. CDR1 is ENHRY, CDR2 SYGVKD, per germline. This CDR3 contains 16 residues. The chain's CDR3 is CAIRRASGTDNSPLHF.

The chain combines TRBV5-1 with TRBJ2-2; TCRdb's D call of TRBD1 is untestable without DNA. Germline CDR1 and CDR2: SGHRS and YFSETQ. CDR3 size: 15 residues. CDR3 sequence reads: CASSLGDREVRELFF.